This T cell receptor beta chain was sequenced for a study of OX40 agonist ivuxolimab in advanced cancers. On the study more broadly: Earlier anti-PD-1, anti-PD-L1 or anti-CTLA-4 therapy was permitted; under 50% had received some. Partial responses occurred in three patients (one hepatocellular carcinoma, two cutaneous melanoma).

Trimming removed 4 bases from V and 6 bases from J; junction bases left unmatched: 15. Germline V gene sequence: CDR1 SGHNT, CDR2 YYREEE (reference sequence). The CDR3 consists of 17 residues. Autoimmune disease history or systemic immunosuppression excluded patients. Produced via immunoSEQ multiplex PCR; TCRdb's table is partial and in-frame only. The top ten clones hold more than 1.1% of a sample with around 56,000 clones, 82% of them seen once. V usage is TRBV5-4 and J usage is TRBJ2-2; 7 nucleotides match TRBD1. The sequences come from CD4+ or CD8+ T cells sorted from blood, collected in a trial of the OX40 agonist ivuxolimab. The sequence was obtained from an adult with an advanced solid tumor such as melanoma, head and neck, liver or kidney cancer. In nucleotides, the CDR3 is TGTGCCAGCAGCCGCCACGAGGGGGCCAACCGGCCCGGGGAGCTGTTTTTT. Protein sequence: CASSRHEGANRPGELFF.